These 7 T cell receptor beta chains came from one sample sequenced in a study of cytomegalovirus exposure and HLA in healthy donors. PCR used 60 Vbeta primers and 13 Jbeta primers. Profiled with immunoSEQ multiplex PCR; TCRdb holds only in-frame clones, not every one. The data contain approximately 97,000 clones, 65% to 85% of them singletons. The sample was PBMCs. The receptors derive from a man in his forties or fifties in good health and CMV-seropositive.

This chain joins TRBV10-1 and TRBJ2-2; TRBD1 matches 8 bases. The CDR3 is 17 residues long. The V gene end was trimmed by 6 bases and the J gene end by 5 bases; junction bases not matched to a gene: 14. Germline assignment: CDR1 WNHNN and CDR2 SYGVQD (reference sequence). The CDR3 DNA follows: TGCGCCAGCAGCGCCGGACGGACAGGGAGAGGGACCGGGGAGCTGTTTTTT. Its translation is CASSAGRTGRGTGELFF.

The chain joins TRBV11-2 to TRBJ2-7, with 9 positions matching TRBD1. Losses at the gene ends were 2 bases for V and 2 bases for J; bases not matched to a gene: 13. Germline V CDR1 and CDR2: SGHAT, FQNNGV. CDR3 length equals 18 residues. In nucleotides, the CDR3 is TGTGCCAGCAGCTTAACTAATTGGGGGGACAGGGACCCCTACGAGCAGTACTTC. This codes for CASSLTNWGDRDPYEQYF.

The genes are TRBV9 and TRBJ2-3; 9 bases map to TRBD2. This CDR3 contains 14 residues. After removal of 6 bases from V and 1 base from J, the junction contained 3 bases not matched to a gene. Germline CDR1 reads SGDLS; CDR2 reads YYNGEE. The CDR3 coding sequence is TGTGCCAGCACCAGGACTAGCGGCACAGATACGCAGTATTTT. Amino acids: CASTRTSGTDTQYF.

This rearrangement joins TRBV19 to TRBJ2-5; 11 bases are a match to TRBD1. The end of the DNA fits TRBJ2-7 better, so the J call may be wrong. Per germline, CDR1 LNHDA and CDR2 SQIVND (reference sequence). The CDR3 totals 15 residues. CDR3 region: CASSTRTGGGYEQYF. The DNA for the CDR3 is TGTGCCAGTAGTACCCGGACAGGGGGCGGGTACGAGCAGTACTTC.

V usage is TRBV11-2 and J usage is TRBJ2-7; a possible D gene is TRBD1 (5 bases). CDR3 length: 13 amino acids. With 4 bases removed from V and 5 bases from J, the gap between germline ends came to 12 bases. Germline assignment: CDR1 SGHAT and CDR2 FQNNGV. The CDR3 region has the DNA TGTGCCAGCAGCTCAGGGTTCTACCACGAGCAGTACTTC. Its translation is CASSSGFYHEQYF.

The rearrangement uses TRBV28 and TRBJ2-6, with 7 bases lining up with TRBD1. There are 17 residues in the CDR3. Germline CDR1 MDHEN, CDR2 SYDVKM. Trimming took 8 bases from V and 0 from J; bases not matched to a gene: 10. The CDR3 sequence: CASGTGTDLSGANVLTF. CDR3 sequence (DNA): TGTGCCAGCGGCACCGGGACAGACCTCTCTGGGGCCAACGTCCTGACTTTC. Drawing the rest from reference TRBV28 and TRBJ2-6, the complete variable domain is DVKVTQSSRYLVKRTGEKVFLECVQDMDHENMFWYRQDPGLGLRLIYFSYDVKMKEKGDIPEGYSVSREKKERFSLILESASTNQTSMYLCASGTGTDLSGANVLTFGAGSRLTVL.

V is TRBV18 and J is TRBJ2-1; the match to TRBD2 covers 13 bases. Germline CDR1 KGHSH, CDR2 LQKENI. This CDR3 is 17 amino acids long. Trimming at V came to 3 bases and at J to 4 bases, leaving 6 bases not matched to a gene. CDR3 loop: CASSPGLAGVSYNEQFF. Here the CDR3 DNA reads TGTGCCAGCTCACCCGGACTAGCGGGGGTATCTTACAATGAGCAGTTCTTC.